The entry that follows covers one T cell receptor (beta chain) sequence. This clonotype was counted many times. This clone's antigen is unknown. Nothing much larger sits one base from this clone, and base qualities are not available. The sample is drawn from a study of T cells in Graves' hyperthyroidism and ophthalmopathy (dated by TCRdb to between 2019 and 2020). Background on the whole study: Peripheral blood was collected at initial diagnosis, before any treatment. To identify distinguishing TCR V-J signatures, a discovery cohort of 90 to 100 patients was used, comprising 43 with Graves' ophthalmopathy and under 60 with stable Graves' hyperthyroidism. Prospective prediction of ophthalmopathy was tested in an independent validation cohort consisting of some 19 hyperthyroidism patients and 17 patients who later progressed to ophthalmopathy. The 90 or so discovery patients were randomly split 7:3 into training and test sets. In about 6 Graves' hyperthyroidism patients, the study also compared T-cell repertoires from thyroid tissue with T-cell repertoires from blood. After sampling, hyperthyroidism patients received methimazole starting at 30 mg daily, and ophthalmopathy patients received high-dose intravenous methylprednisolone. According to the paper, TCR Vbeta CDR3 sequencing was carried out on 135 peripheral blood samples, which came from under 50 ophthalmopathy, around 74 hyperthyroidism and approximately 17 progressor patients.

Moderately to severely active disease, a Clinical Activity Score of at least 3, a NOSPECS grade of at least 4, and a duration under 3 months were present in ophthalmopathy patients. Patients with uncontrolled infections, other autoimmune diseases, pregnancy or lactation were excluded. Diagnoses relied on clinical symptoms, serum thyroxine and TRAb, thyroid ultrasound and orbital computed tomography. PBMCs were separated from 10 ml of fresh peripheral blood using Ficoll-Paque density gradient centrifugation. Total RNA was extracted using Trizol reagent, and RNA quality was assessed on an Agilent 2100 Bioanalyzer. The TCR beta CDR3 regions were amplified from the RNA transcripts. The first round of RT-PCR for the TCR CDR3 was performed with the HTBI primer set and the Qiagen OneStep RT-PCR kit. Libraries were constructed in a second round of multiplex PCR, after which size selection and purification were performed. The libraries were sequenced on an Illumina HiSeq2000 using paired-end 100 bp reads. The paper's processing steps were these. SOAPnuke was used to process the raw data, throwing out any read that contained adapters or uncalled bases, had a mean Phred below 15, or lacked an exact constant-primer or identifier match. High-quality paired reads were merged with COPE v1.2.5, and unique nucleotide sequences were defined as clonotypes. Clonotypes were aligned to IMGT TRBV, TRBD and TRBJ reference segments using MiTCR v1.1. Only V-J combinations with frequency above 0.0001, covering 99% to 99.2% of repertoires, were analysed. The TCS score was defined as F50 (clonal expansion) divided by E x V (chaos), with BLOSUM62-based TCRdist calculated between CDR3 peptides within each V-J. Welch's t-statistics and random forest reduced several hundred V-J features to 10 to 15, which were used in a naive Bayes classifier (R e1071). The raw public reads went through TCRdb reprocessing: fastp at Q25, MiXCR clone calling, in-frame beta chains kept. Entries are consolidated by CDR3 protein sequence, retaining the most common genes and DNA. For this entry, the V and J calls and clone size follow TCRdb and not the study's own pipeline. Present in this sample are 500,000 or so distinct CDR3 sequences, more than 15% of which were seen just once. The ten largest clones take up 15% to 20% of the sample.

Study-wide findings and limitations: Sample size was not statistically predetermined, and blinding of investigators to group allocation was not performed. Blood samples also contained most of the expanded thyroid clonotypes (frequency above 0.001), which suggests that blood repertoires may reflect thyroid immune responses. During validation, the model predicted progression to ophthalmopathy a median of roughly 7.1 months ahead of onset, with approximately 71% sensitivity and 72.22% specificity. Ophthalmopathy was separated from stable hyperthyroidism by a 13 V-J signature model, with approximately 86% sensitivity and 81% to 82% specificity obtained in cross-validation and 80%/75% obtained in testing.

The TCR was taken from a woman under 30 with Graves' ophthalmopathy. Sequencing used blood.

The base sequence is TGCAGTGCTAGGCGGGGTTGGGATAGCAATCAGCCCCAGCATTTT. Translated, this gives CSARRGWDSNQPQHF. This receptor chain uses TRBV20-1 and TRBJ1-5, with the D gene uncertain. Looking up the germline V gene (reference sequence) yields CDR1 DFQATT and CDR2 SNEGSKA. Measured from the cysteine to the phenylalanine, the CDR3 is 15 residues long. This entry keeps only the CDR3 DNA: 45 bases, framed from base 1. A distance of 12 bases separates the germline ends of V and J, which lose 3 bases and 0 bases respectively.